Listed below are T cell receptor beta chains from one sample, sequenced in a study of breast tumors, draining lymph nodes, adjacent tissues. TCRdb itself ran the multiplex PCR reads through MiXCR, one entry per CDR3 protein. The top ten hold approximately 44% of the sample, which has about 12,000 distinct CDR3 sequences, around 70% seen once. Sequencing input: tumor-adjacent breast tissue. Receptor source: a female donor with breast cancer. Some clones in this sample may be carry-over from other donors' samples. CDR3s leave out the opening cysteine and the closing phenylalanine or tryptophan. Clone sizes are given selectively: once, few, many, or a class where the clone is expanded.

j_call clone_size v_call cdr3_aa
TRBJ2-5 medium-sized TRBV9 ASSVTSGGETQY
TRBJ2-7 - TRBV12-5 ASGLPSREQY
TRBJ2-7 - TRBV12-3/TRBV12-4 ASSLDGTGTFYEQY
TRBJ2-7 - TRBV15 ATSRWAGARDEQY
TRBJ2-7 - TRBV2 ASSERRLAGDYEQY
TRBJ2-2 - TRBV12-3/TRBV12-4 ASSPASAVNTGELF
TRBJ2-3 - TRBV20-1 SARASHGQGSTDTQY
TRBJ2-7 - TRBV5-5 ASSPGTSGIYEQY
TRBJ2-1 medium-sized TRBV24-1 ATTAEDRVGLAGNNEQF
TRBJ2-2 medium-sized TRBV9 ASSVSSGWGTGELF
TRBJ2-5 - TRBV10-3 AISEFGGRASGTQY
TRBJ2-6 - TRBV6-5 ASSVAGFSSGANVLT
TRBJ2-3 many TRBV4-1 ASSQGLAESTDTQY
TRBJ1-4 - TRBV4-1 ASSREGAVGNEKLF
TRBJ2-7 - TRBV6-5 ASGTSPYEQY
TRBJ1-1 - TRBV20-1 SARRVVAEAF
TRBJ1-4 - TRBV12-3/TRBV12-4 ASSWTGTNEKLF
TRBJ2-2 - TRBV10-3 AISGPRVTNTGELF
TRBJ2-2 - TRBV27 ASSSRGWGEIPGELF
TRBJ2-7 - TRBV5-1 ASSLGQRTSSYEQY
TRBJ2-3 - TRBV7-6 ASSPGTTTDTQY
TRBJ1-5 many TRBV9 ASSVGNNQPQH